The entry below gives a single T cell receptor beta chain sequence along with its context. Antigen: not known. TCRdb re-derived calls from the RT-PCR reads in MiXCR, one entry per CDR3 protein. The data hold roughly 700,000 distinct CDR3 sequences, with approximately 15% observed a single time. This entry is derived from a study of response to subunit inactivated influenza vaccine. Study-wide points: The authors offered the suggestion that each seasonal influenza vaccination recruits few new T cells.

J was trimmed by 3 bases and V by 0 bases; bases with no gene match: 7. The CDR3 is 15 amino acids. In germline, CDR1 is DFQATT, CDR2 SNEGSKA (reference sequence). This chain uses TRBV20-1 with TRBJ2-7; 8 bases are a match to TRBD2. The sequencing here drew on PBMCs from blood, taken around two weeks before vaccination. This TCR was sampled from a man in his fifties or sixties who received an inactivated influenza vaccine. CDR3 DNA: TGCAGTGCTAGAGAGGGGACTAGGACCAACTACGAGCAGTACTTC. Its translation: CSAREGTRTNYEQYF.